The rows below give T cell receptor beta chains drawn from one sample of a study of T cell responses to AZD1222 COVID-19 vaccine. Only in-frame clones appear in the TCRdb table, and some are missing; sequencing was by immunoSEQ multiplex PCR. This sample has 95,000 to 120,000 clones; about 86% occur once, and the top ten carry approximately 3.3%. Material: peripheral blood, obtained on day 0 of AZD1222 vaccination. The receptors derive from an adult in good health. Both conserved end residues are trimmed from each CDR3.

TRBV19	TRBJ2-7	ASSIEGTPAYEQY
TRBV6-4	TRBJ1-4	ASSPTDLSEKLF
TRBV9	TRBJ2-7	ASSVDEDRVHEQY
TRBV4-2	TRBJ2-2	ASSPGGAGDGELF
TRBV11-2	TRBJ1-4	ASSLGNIRAKLF
TRBV24-1	TRBJ2-3	ATSRPTDTQY
TRBV19	TRBJ1-1	ASSIDLDWRENTEAF
TRBV3-1/TRBV3-2	TRBJ2-5	ASSRQGEQETQY
TRBV5-6	TRBJ2-3	ASRWGVTSTDTQY
TRBV28	TRBJ1-2	ASTRRRGAYGYT
TRBV6-5	TRBJ1-5	ASSLREYQPQH
TRBV18	TRBJ2-5	ASSGGETQY
TRBV5-6	TRBJ2-5	ASSWGQGETQY
TRBV3-1/TRBV3-2	TRBJ2-2	ASSLQMTEELF
TRBV27	TRBJ1-6	ASSLTGTGRGSPLH
TRBV2	TRBJ2-2	ASSGQNTGELF
TRBV15	TRBJ2-5	ATSREAGQGGQTQY
TRBV30	TRBJ2-4	AWRTGGNIQY
TRBV6-5	TRBJ2-7	ASSGDSYEQY
TRBV6-1	TRBJ1-6	ASSEAGRESSPLH
TRBV6-5	TRBJ2-3	ASSRTGLSGDTQY
TRBV28	TRBJ2-6	ASSGPGSSSGANVLT
TRBV5-1	TRBJ2-2	ASSLQGSTGELF
TRBV20-1	TRBJ1-1	SARARTEAF
TRBV9	TRBJ1-2	ASTGAGGVYGYT
TRBV19	TRBJ1-2	ASSGTDYGYT
TRBV6-5	TRBJ2-2	ASMRGGKNTGELF
TRBV4-2	TRBJ1-4	ASSLDKNEKLF
TRBV4-1	TRBJ2-7	ASSPTHRGRYEQY
TRBV19	TRBJ2-3	ASSMVLVGTDTQY
TRBV24-1	TRBJ2-1	ATSDSSGTGGNEQF
TRBV28	TRBJ1-6	ASSLGTGHNSPLH
TRBV12-3/TRBV12-4	TRBJ1-1	ASSLRGAAEAF
TRBV3-1/TRBV3-2	TRBJ2-2	ASSQDTTTGDGELF
TRBV9	TRBJ1-1	ASSVGFLSTNTEAF
TRBV5-5	TRBJ2-1	ASSLDGLTYNEQF
TRBV7-2	TRBJ1-5	ASSPSTGDSNQPQH
TRBV28	TRBJ1-3	ASSSGQAGNTIY
TRBV29-1	TRBJ2-3	SVDWRARTDTQY
TRBV3-1/TRBV3-2	TRBJ1-6	ASSQDFDSSSYNSPLH
TRBV12-3/TRBV12-4	TRBJ1-3	ASAGPRNTIY
TRBV11-3	TRBJ1-1	ASSFGPGRDTEAF
TRBV7-9	TRBJ1-2	ASSFLIWRARFNYGYT
TRBV3-1/TRBV3-2	TRBJ2-1	ASSRGTSRYNEQF
TRBV29-1	TRBJ2-7	SVAGQTYEQY
TRBV2	TRBJ1-1	ASSGDRDTEAF
TRBV30	TRBJ2-7	AWSPRGYEQY
TRBV6-5	TRBJ1-2	ASSQFNYGYT
TRBV7-3	TRBJ1-6	ASSSGETRNSPLH
TRBV4-1	TRBJ1-6	ASSQDLGGVYH
TRBV4-1	TRBJ1-5	ASSVQGASNQPQH
TRBV7-9	TRBJ1-5	ASSLHRDRGNQPQH
TRBV18	TRBJ1-5	ASSSGMSNQPQH
TRBV25-1	TRBJ2-2	ASSDEKAGELF
TRBV5-1	TRBJ1-4	ASSPTLDANEKLF
TRBV24-1	TRBJ2-2	ATRTTSGGENTGELF
TRBV5-1	TRBJ1-1	ASSGQGAWTEAF
TRBV25-1	TRBJ1-1	ASSESYQGAAF
TRBV15	TRBJ2-5	ATSRDVQFQETQY
TRBV19	TRBJ2-5	ASSTGLAVGYQETQY